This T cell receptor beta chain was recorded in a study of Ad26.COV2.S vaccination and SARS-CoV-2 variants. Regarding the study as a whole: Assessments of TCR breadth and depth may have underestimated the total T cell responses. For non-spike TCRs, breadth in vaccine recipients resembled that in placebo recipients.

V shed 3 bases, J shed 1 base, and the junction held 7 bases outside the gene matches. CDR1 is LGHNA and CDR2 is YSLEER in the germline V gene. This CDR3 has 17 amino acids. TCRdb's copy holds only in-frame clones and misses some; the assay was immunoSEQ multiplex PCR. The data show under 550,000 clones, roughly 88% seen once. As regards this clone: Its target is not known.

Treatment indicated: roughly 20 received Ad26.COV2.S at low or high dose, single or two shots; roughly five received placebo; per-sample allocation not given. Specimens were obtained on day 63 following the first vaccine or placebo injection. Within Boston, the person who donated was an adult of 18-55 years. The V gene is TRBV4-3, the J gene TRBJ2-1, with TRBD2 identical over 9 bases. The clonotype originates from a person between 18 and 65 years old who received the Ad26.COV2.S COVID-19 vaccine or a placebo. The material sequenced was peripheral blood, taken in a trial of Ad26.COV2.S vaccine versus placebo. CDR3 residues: CASSQPSRGGSYNEQFF. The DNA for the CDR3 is TGCGCCAGCAGCCAGCCCTCGCGGGGGGGGTCCTACAATGAGCAGTTCTTC.